The next 29 T cell receptor beta chains were all read from a single sample in a study of identical twins. Each CDR3 protein gets one entry after TCRdb re-called the 5' RACE reads with MiXCR. This sample has over 200,000 distinct CDR3 sequences, with around a tenth found just once. Sequencing was carried out using memory (CD45RO+) T cells sorted from blood. These receptors were obtained from a woman aged 18-35 years in good health.

This clonotype was counted at least ten times. The chain joins TRBV5-4 to TRBJ2-7; D is possibly TRBD1 (6 bases). Germline V lookup: CDR1 SGHNT, CDR2 YYREEE (reference sequence). The V end lost 5 bases, the J end lost 3 bases, and 12 bases lay between the germline ends. This CDR3 comprises 13 residues. The CDR3 bases are TGTGCCAGCAGACGGCAGGGGATCTACGAGCAGTACTTC. Protein sequence: CASRRQGIYEQYF.

The chain recombines TRBV6-5 with TRBJ1-1; a weak D match, TRBD1 (6 bases). The CDR3 length is 12 residues. Trimming cost V 11 bases and J 0 bases, with 10 bases left between them. The germline V gene has CDR1 MNHEY and CDR2 SVGAGI. The CDR3 protein is CAFGGMNTEAFF. The CDR3 DNA sequence: TGTGCCTTCGGGGGCATGAACACTGAAGCTTTCTTT.

This clonotype appeared a few times. V and J are TRBV12-3 or TRBV12-4 and TRBJ1-1; D gene ambiguous. CDR3 size: 14 residues. Trimming removed 6 bases at V and 4 bases at J, with 15 bases between. The CDR3 loop reads CASSPFRVGTEAFF. For the CDR3, the DNA is TGTGCCAGCAGCCCCTTCAGAGTAGGCACTGAAGCTTTCTTT.

This sequence joins TRBV27 and TRBJ2-7, with no clear D. Between the trimmed V and J ends, which lost 6 bases and 0 bases, there was a span of 9 bases. The CDR3 has 13 amino acids. The germline gives CDR1 MNHEY, CDR2 SMNVEV (reference sequence). CDR3: CASSYGPSYEQYF. The CDR3 nucleotides are TGTGCCAGCAGCTACGGGCCCTCCTACGAGCAGTACTTC.

The rearrangement uses TRBV7-9 and TRBJ2-5, with 8 bases that match TRBD2. Per germline, CDR1 SEHNR and CDR2 FQNEAQ (reference sequence). The V segment lost 4 bases and the J segment 2 bases; nucleotides outside the gene matches: 6. This CDR3 has 15 amino acids. CDR3: CASSWGASGQETQYF. The CDR3 DNA is TGTGCCAGCAGCTGGGGGGCTAGCGGGCAAGAGACCCAGTACTTC.

The gene calls are TRBV15 and TRBJ2-7; D not certain. Germline V gene data show CDR1 as LNHNV and CDR2 as YYDKDF (reference sequence). V was cut by 3 bases and J by 0 bases, with 12 bases left in between. This CDR3 contains 15 residues. CDR3 sequence: CATSRPADLSYEQYF. CDR3 nucleotide sequence: TGTGCCACCAGCAGGCCCGCGGACCTCTCCTACGAGCAGTACTTC.

This clonotype has ten or more counts. This chain links TRBV29-1 with TRBJ2-3; the D is unclear. CDR1 and CDR2 from the germline V gene are SQVTM and ANQGSEA. This CDR3 spans 12 amino acids. V dropped 6 bases and J dropped 4 bases, with 11 bases sitting between them. CDR3 loop: CSVEKGSDTQYF. The CDR3 nucleotides are TGCAGCGTCGAGAAGGGATCAGATACGCAGTATTTT.

This clonotype has a count of ten or more. The chain employs TRBV20-1 and TRBJ2-1, with a weak D call TRBD2 (5 bases). Germline loops: CDR1 DFQATT, CDR2 SNEGSKA (reference sequence). The CDR3 contains 16 residues. Deletions cut 6 bases from V and 3 bases from J, with 21 bases between. CDR3: CSAPKERRVDYNEQFF. Here the CDR3 DNA reads TGCAGTGCCCCGAAGGAGCGGCGGGTTGACTACAATGAGCAGTTCTTC.

In this sample, this clonotype turned up many times. V and J are TRBV6-4 and TRBJ1-6, with a tentative D call TRBD1 (5 bases). V was trimmed by 3 bases and J by 7 bases, leaving 7 bases between them. The germline V gene has CDR1 MRHNA and CDR2 SNTAGT. This CDR3 comprises 13 residues. The CDR3 nucleotides read TGTGCCAGCAGTGAGGGGGAGAATTCACCCCTCCACTTT. It codes for CASSEGENSPLHF.

This rearrangement joins TRBV5-1 to TRBJ1-2; D is ambiguous. The CDR3 is 14 residues long. In germline, CDR1 is SGHRS, CDR2 YFSETQ. V was trimmed by 0 bases and J by 3 bases, leaving 9 bases between them. CDR3 coding DNA: TGCGCCAGCAGCTTGGTGGCAGCTGACTATGGCTACACCTTC. It encodes CASSLVAADYGYTF.

V usage is TRBV6-1 and J usage is TRBJ2-2, with 12 nucleotides matching TRBD2. Germline V gene sequence: CDR1 MNHNS, CDR2 SASEGT. J lost 5 bases, V lost 4 bases, and 5 bases had no gene match. The CDR3 consists of 16 residues. The CDR3 reads CASSVRLAGDTGELFF. Written as DNA, the CDR3 is TGTGCCAGCAGTGTCCGACTAGCGGGAGATACCGGGGAGCTGTTTTTT.

There are a few counts of this clonotype. J is TRBJ2-5 and V is TRBV7-2; 8 bases agree with TRBD1. Germline trimming cut 5 bases from V and 5 bases from J; bases unmatched to any gene: 16. This CDR3 is 17 amino acids long. The germline V gene encodes CDR1 SGHTA and CDR2 FQGNSA. CDR3 protein: CASSRTGGLPRTETQYF. DNA for the CDR3: TGTGCCAGCAGCCGCACAGGGGGACTCCCACGGACGGAGACCCAGTACTTC.

This clonotype was observed a few times. The J gene is TRBJ2-7, the V gene TRBV11-2, with TRBD2 matching over 7 bases. Germline V gene lookup returns CDR1 SGHAT and CDR2 FQNNGV. This CDR3 region has 13 residues. J gave up 1 base and V 7 bases, and 4 bases lay outside the gene matches. CDR3 DNA sequence: TGTGCCAGCAAAAATAGCGGGTCCTACGAGCAGTACTTC. It is translated as CASKNSGSYEQYF.

The chain recombines TRBV7-9 with TRBJ2-7, with 9 bases identical to TRBD2. Germline values: CDR1 SEHNR, CDR2 FQNEAQ (reference sequence). This CDR3 region has 15 residues. Trimming removed 8 bases from V and 5 bases from J; junction bases left unmatched: 13. CDR3 nucleotide sequence: TGTGCCAGCCTTCAACGGGGCGGGGGGGCGGACGAGCAGTACTTC. Translated, it gives CASLQRGGGADEQYF.

This clonotype was recorded at least ten times. The CDR3 region is CASSLGASLLNTEAFF. In DNA, the CDR3 is TGTGCCAGCAGCTTGGGGGCTAGCCTTTTGAACACTGAAGCTTTCTTT. The chain recombines TRBV7-6 with TRBJ1-1, with D perhaps matching TRBD1 (6 bases). Per the germline V gene, CDR1 is SGHVS and CDR2 is FNYEAQ. This CDR3 is built from 16 residues. Trimming removed 3 bases at V and 0 bases at J, with 14 bases between.

This clonotype has ten or more counts. The chain combines TRBV6-1 with TRBJ1-2; perhaps TRBD1 as D (6 bases). The CDR3 contains 16 residues. Trimming took off 6 bases at V and 0 bases at J, with 17 bases between the two ends. Germline CDR1 and CDR2: MNHNS and SASEGT. In DNA, the CDR3 is TGTGCCAGCAGGACAGGCCGACACACTACTAACTATGGCTACACCTTC. It codes for CASRTGRHTTNYGYTF.

This clonotype was detected ten times or more. The J gene is TRBJ1-5, the V gene TRBV20-1; perhaps TRBD1 as D (5 bases). CDR3 length equals 15 residues. From germline, CDR1 is DFQATT and CDR2 SNEGSKA (reference sequence). V was shortened by 1 base and J by 6 bases, with 16 bases between the two germline ends. Here the CDR3 DNA reads TGCAGTGCTAGAGTGGGGGGTGGGGAAAGTCAGCCCCAGCATTTT. It translates to CSARVGGGESQPQHF.

The chain uses TRBV12-3 or TRBV12-4 and TRBJ2-2, with D maybe TRBD1 (6 bases). CDR3 size: 16 residues. V was clipped by 6 bases and J by 3 bases, with 17 bases between them. The CDR3 DNA reads as TGTGCCAGCAGGGGACCTACAGGGTACTACACCGGGGAGCTGTTTTTT. Residues: CASRGPTGYYTGELFF.

Ten or more counts support this clonotype. The rearrangement joins TRBV5-1 to TRBJ2-3; 8 positions agree with TRBD1. The junction had 5 bases not matched to a gene; V was cut back by 4 bases and J by 4 bases. This CDR3 region has 14 residues. CDR1 and CDR2 (germline): SGHRS, YFSETQ. The CDR3 bases are TGCGCCAGCAGCCCCGGACAGGGTGCAGATACGCAGTATTTT. Protein product: CASSPGQGADTQYF.

V gene TRBV7-2 combines with J gene TRBJ2-7; D remains unclear. Trimming took 4 bases from V and 3 from J, leaving 10 bases between them. CDR3 length equals 13 residues. Germline loops: CDR1 SGHTA, CDR2 FQGNSA. The CDR3 is CASSSGLLYEQYF. CDR3 nucleotides: TGTGCCAGCAGCTCGGGCCTTCTCTACGAGCAGTACTTC.

This clonotype has only a few counts. The V and J genes are TRBV18 and TRBJ2-1; D unclear. CDR3 length equals 15 residues. In germline, CDR1 is KGHSH, CDR2 LQKENI. V lost 2 bases and J lost 7, with 15 bases in between. The CDR3 nucleotides are TGTGCCAGCTCACCAATCCGGCTCGCCCCAAATGAGCAGTTCTTC. Translation: CASSPIRLAPNEQFF. The full variable domain, completed using reference TRBV18 and TRBJ2-1, is NAGVMQNPRHLVRRRGQEARLRCSPMKGHSHVYWYRQLPEEGLKFMVYLQKENIIDESGMPKERFSAEFPKEGPSILRIQQVVRGDSAAYFCASSPIRLAPNEQFFGPGTRLTVL.

On this clonotype itself: This may arise from a read error, as a much more abundant clone is one base away. This chain links TRBV25-1 with TRBJ2-1, with 10 bases that match TRBD2. Germline V gene sequence: CDR1 MGHDK, CDR2 SYGVNS. Trimming cost V 3 bases and J 8 bases; bases outside gene matches: 10. CDR3 length: 16 residues. CDR3: CASSDTISGRWYEQFF. CDR3 DNA sequence: TGTGCCAGCAGTGATACGATTAGCGGGAGGTGGTATGAGCAGTTCTTC.

This chain uses TRBV7-3 with TRBJ2-5; D remains ambiguous. The germline V gene encodes CDR1 SGHTA and CDR2 FQGTGA. The CDR3 runs 13 residues. Trimming shortened V by 2 bases and J by 7 bases, and 11 bases separated the two germline ends. The CDR3 bases are TGTGCCAGCAGCTTAGGCGGTGACGGGACCCAGTACTTC. Translated, it gives CASSLGGDGTQYF.

Ten or more counts support this clonotype. This rearrangement joins TRBV24-1 to TRBJ1-2; D is possibly TRBD1 (5 bases). V gave up 0 bases and J gave up 13 bases, with 14 bases separating them. Germline CDR1 KGHDR, CDR2 SFDVKD. This CDR3 is 13 amino acids long. CDR3 loop: CATSDLRQPSATF. Here the CDR3 DNA reads TGTGCCACCAGTGATTTGAGACAGCCCTCGGCCACCTTC.

This clonotype has a handful of counts. The chain is built from TRBV10-1 and TRBJ2-7; 7 nucleotides align to TRBD1. After removal of 0 bases from V and 3 bases from J, the junction contained 5 bases not matched to a gene. Germline CDR1 is WNHNN and CDR2 is SYGVQD (reference sequence). This CDR3 is built from 15 residues. CDR3 DNA: TGCGCCAGCAGTGAGTCTGGGACAGCGGTCTACGAGCAGTACTTC. Translating it yields CASSESGTAVYEQYF.

In this sample, this clonotype turned up a few times. This chain uses TRBV15 with TRBJ1-1, with a tentative D call TRBD1 (5 bases). V lost 0 bases and J lost 5, with 7 bases in between. The CDR3 has 13 residues. The germline V gene has CDR1 LNHNV and CDR2 YYDKDF (reference sequence). The CDR3 bases are TGTGCCACCAGCAGAGATGGGGGAACTGAAGCTTTCTTT. This encodes CATSRDGGTEAFF.

This clonotype was detected only a few times. The rearrangement links TRBV29-1 to TRBJ1-1; TRBD1 matches at 7 bases. Germline CDR1 reads SQVTM; CDR2 reads ANQGSEA. Trimming took 8 bases from V and 5 from J; bases not matched to a gene: 14. There are 14 residues in the CDR3. CDR3 in DNA: TGCAGCACCCAAAGACAGGGATATGGGACTGAAGCTTTCTTT. This encodes CSTQRQGYGTEAFF.

This clonotype was recorded a few times. V and J are TRBV10-3 and TRBJ2-7; 7 bases line up with TRBD1. The V gene's germline CDR1 is ENHRY and CDR2 SYGVKD. The CDR3 runs 13 residues. The V and J ends lost 10 bases and 6 bases, in that order; junction bases with no gene match: 12. The CDR3 sequence: CATLGTVGPEQYF. In DNA, the CDR3 is TGTGCCACACTGGGGACAGTAGGACCCGAGCAGTACTTC.

This clonotype occurred many times. The V gene is TRBV27, the J gene TRBJ2-5, with 7 bases matching TRBD1. This CDR3 contains 14 residues. With 8 bases clipped from V and 5 bases from J, the junction kept 11 bases outside the gene matches. Germline assignment: CDR1 MNHEY and CDR2 SMNVEV (reference sequence). In nucleotides, the CDR3 is TGTGCCAGCGGAGACAGGGCGGGTTGGGAGACCCAGTACTTC. Translating gives CASGDRAGWETQYF.